Listed here are 9 T cell receptor beta chains from one sample, sequenced in a study of blood T cell repertoires in COVID-19 (dated by TCRdb to about 2020). The library was made by the immunoSEQ multiplex PCR assay. TCRdb took over this immuneACCESS table, retaining in-frame rearrangements with V and J assigned. Such tables are incomplete; in checked studies, under half of the missing clones stem from an unresolved V gene, and the remainder is unexplained. The sample table records 110,000 to 150,000 clones; around 80% of these occur just once. Of the sample, about 3.9% is held by the ten largest clones. Sequencing was performed on peripheral blood. The receptors come from a man aged 60 to 69 with acute or convalescent COVID-19.

The rearrangement links TRBV6-5 to TRBJ1-4; D is uncertain. The germline V and J ends were trimmed by 7 bases and 5 bases, with 14 bases remaining between them. The CDR3 contains 14 residues. The germline gives CDR1 MNHEY, CDR2 SVGAGI. Written as DNA, the CDR3 is TGTGCCAGCAATGTTCCCCACGGGAATGAAAAACTGTTTTTT. Translating gives CASNVPHGNEKLFF.

This chain links TRBV7-9 with TRBJ2-3; TRBD2 matches at 10 bases. V was pared by 2 bases and J by 3 bases, with 2 bases of the junction left unmatched. CDR1 SEHNR and CDR2 FQNEAQ come from the germline V gene (reference sequence). The CDR3 runs to 15 residues. In DNA form, the CDR3 reads TGTGCCAGCAGCTTAACGGGACTAGCGACAGATACGCAGTATTTT. The encoded protein is CASSLTGLATDTQYF.

The chain recombines TRBV6-5 with TRBJ1-3, with 7 bases lining up with TRBD1. CDR3 size: 13 residues. The J segment lost 1 base and the V segment lost 7 bases, leaving 1 base of the junction unmatched. Per the germline V gene, CDR1 is MNHEY and CDR2 is SVGAGI. CDR3 nucleotides: TGTGCCAGCAAGACAGGGTCTGGAAACACCATATATTTT. Its translation: CASKTGSGNTIYF.

This clone was seen once. The chain is built from TRBV27 and TRBJ2-4; 7 positions agree with TRBD2. V trimming: 5 bases; J trimming: 0 bases; junction bases outside the gene matches: 1. The germline gives CDR1 MNHEY, CDR2 SMNVEV (reference sequence). There are 14 residues in the CDR3. Here the CDR3 reads CASSGGGAKNIQYF. For the CDR3, the DNA is TGTGCCAGCAGTGGGGGGGGAGCCAAAAACATTCAGTACTTC.

The gene calls are TRBV3-1 (or the pseudogene TRBV3-2) and TRBJ2-1; a possible D gene is TRBD2 (5 bases). From germline, CDR1 is LGHDT and CDR2 YNNKEL (reference sequence). The CDR3 extends over 13 amino acids. V was trimmed by 9 bases and J by 0 bases, leaving 9 bases between them. CDR3 nucleotide sequence: TGTGCCAGTTCGGGATTCTCCTACAATGAGCAGTTCTTC. Translated, it gives CASSGFSYNEQFF.

The V gene is TRBV19, the J gene TRBJ2-1; TRBD1 might be the D (5 bases). CDR1 LNHDA and CDR2 SQIVND come from the germline V gene (reference sequence). V lost 4 bases, J lost 0 bases, and 7 bases lay in between. The CDR3 totals 14 residues. CDR3 sequence: CASSRQSSYNEQFF. In nucleotides, the CDR3 is TGTGCCAGTAGTAGACAGAGCTCCTACAATGAGCAGTTCTTC.

The table lists this clone with a few counts. The chain carries TRBV6-5 and TRBJ1-6; TRBD1 agrees at 7 bases. V gave up 7 bases and J gave up 5 bases; unmatched junction bases: 2. Germline V CDR1 and CDR2: MNHEY, SVGAGI. This CDR3 region has 13 residues. The CDR3 loop is CASTGGNNSPLHF. DNA for the CDR3: TGTGCCAGCACAGGGGGAAATAATTCACCCCTCCACTTT.

The chain is built from TRBV7-2 and TRBJ2-7; D remains unclear. V was pared by 5 bases and J by 2 bases, with 4 bases between. The CDR3 loop spans 11 amino acids. Germline lookup yields CDR1 SGHTA and CDR2 FQGNSA. CDR3 bases: TGTGCCAGCAGCCATGCCTACGAGCAGTACTTC. It encodes CASSHAYEQYF.

This clone was seen a few times. The chain couples TRBV4-1 to TRBJ2-3; 7 bases agree with TRBD1. Germline lookup yields CDR1 MGHRA and CDR2 YSYEKL. The CDR3 is 14 residues long. V shed 2 bases and J 4 bases; nucleotides not matched to a gene: 3. For the CDR3, the DNA is TGCGCCAGCAGCCAACAACAGGGGCCAGATACGCAGTATTTT. It yields the protein CASSQQQGPDTQYF.